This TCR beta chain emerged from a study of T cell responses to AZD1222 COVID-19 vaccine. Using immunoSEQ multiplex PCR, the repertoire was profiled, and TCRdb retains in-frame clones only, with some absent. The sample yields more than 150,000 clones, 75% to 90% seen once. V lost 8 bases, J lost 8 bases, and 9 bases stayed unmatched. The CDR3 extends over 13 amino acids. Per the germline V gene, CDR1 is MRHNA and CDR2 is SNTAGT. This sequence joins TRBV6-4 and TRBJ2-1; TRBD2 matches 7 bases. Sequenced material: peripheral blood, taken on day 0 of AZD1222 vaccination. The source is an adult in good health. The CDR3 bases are TGTGCCAGCGCTCGGGAGGTCCTCCATGAGCAGTTCTTC. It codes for CASAREVLHEQFF.